This record concerns one TCR beta chain sequence. This clonotype came up many times. There is no known antigen for this receptor. No quality values exist for individual bases; no much larger clone is one base distant. This was a case-control study nested in a cohort of healthcare workers in London, UK, who had nasopharyngeal swab PCR tests and blood samples taken every week. Healthcare workers were recruited during the week of the UK lockdown, between 23 and 31 March 2020, and followed weekly for up to 16 weeks. The germline V gene gives CDR1 as SGHVS and CDR2 as FNYEAQ. From its cysteine to its phenylalanine, the CDR3 spans 18 amino acids. The CDR3 DNA has 54 bases and is translated from base 1. V and J are truncated by 0 bases and 0 bases respectively, leaving an intervening sequence of 15 bases. The entry originates in a study of early T cells in non-severe SARS-CoV-2 infection (dated by TCRdb to the early 2020s). Notes on the research overall: Bulk RNA from unsorted whole blood was used for TCR sequencing, so alpha and beta chains could not be paired.

Libraries were constructed by 5' RACE. The reads were generated on a NextSeq 500. The TCR library protocol attached unique molecular identifiers to individual cDNA molecules to correct for sequencing error and PCR bias. Both TCR alpha and beta chains were sequenced, and tight co-correlation was observed between alpha and beta sequence abundances in each sample. From the authors' description of their analysis: V gene, J gene and CDR3 annotation of TCR sequences was performed with Decombinator V4. Expanded TCRs were defined as changing significantly between any two time points under a Poisson model with p below 0.0001. TCR abundances were normalised to the total number of TCRs sequenced in each sample and reported as counts per million. TRAV1-2 paired with TRAJ12, TRAJ20 or TRAJ33 defined MAIT TCRs, while TRAV10 paired with TRAJ18 defined iNKT TCRs. VDJdb, accessed 1 November 2021, was searched for CMV, EBV and SARS-CoV-2 annotated TCRs, with TCRs annotated for multiple antigens excluded. In-frame beta chains were kept once TCRdb had trimmed the public reads at Q25 with fastp and called clones with MiXCR. All rows with the same CDR3 protein become a single entry with the most common DNA and genes. The V and J calls shown here were made by TCRdb, not taken from the authors' results. The sample table shows tens of thousands of distinct CDR3 sequences, and less than 15% are seen once. The ten largest make up around 1.7% of the sample.

Overall study outcomes, separate from this receptor: VDJdb matching was skewed toward anti-spike CD8 responses and likely underestimated virus-specific expansions, missing private and CD4 specificities.

The sequence links TRBV7-6 to TRBJ2-1; TRBD2 is perhaps the D gene, given 6 matching bases. This TCR was sampled from an adult who was a healthcare worker with PCR-confirmed SARS-CoV-2 infection or an uninfected control (not recorded which). Sequenced: whole blood. The CDR3 region: CASSLALRDSISYNEQFF. The nucleotide sequence is TGTGCCAGCAGCTTAGCGCTTCGGGACTCAATCTCCTACAATGAGCAGTTCTTC.